This TCR beta chain was observed in a study of CD8 T cells in cerebrospinal fluid in Alzheimer's disease. Frequency places this clonotype as medium-sized. Its antigen is not known. CDR1 MNHEY and CDR2 SVGAGI come from the germline V gene. The CDR3 covers 13 residues. CSF cells were profiled by 10X single-cell V(D)J and 5' expression. After re-calling the 10x single-cell sequencing reads, TCRdb lists one entry per CDR3 protein, DNA absent. The sample has around 1,500 distinct CDR3 sequences. Every participant was in good physical condition without acute infectious disease. Neurodegeneration in patients was confirmed with biomarkers including neurofilament, amyloid-beta and tau. Broader study findings: The largest CSF clone was proportionally bigger in mild cognitive impairment or Alzheimer's disease than controls.

The gene calls are TRBV6-5 and TRBJ1-1. Input material: cerebrospinal fluid. This receptor was obtained from a human donor with Alzheimer's disease. CDR3 residues: CASTLTGNTEAFF.